A single sample gave rise to the 10 T cell receptor beta chains below, sequenced in a study of radiotherapy plus CTLA-4 blockade in lung cancer. Using immunoSEQ multiplex PCR, the repertoire was profiled, and TCRdb retains in-frame clones only, with some absent. The repertoire holds tens of thousands of clones, with roughly 73% as singletons. This material consisted of peripheral blood, taken from a patient treated with radiotherapy plus ipilimumab. All receptors come from a human donor with non-small cell lung cancer who had a complete response to radiotherapy plus ipilimumab.

This clone was observed a few times. The chain combines TRBV28 with TRBJ2-7; D ambiguous. CDR3 length: 14 amino acids. The V gene's germline CDR1 is MDHEN and CDR2 SYDVKM. V lost 10 bases to trimming and J lost 1 base, with 17 bases between them. Here the CDR3 reads CATGRFTGSYEQYF. In DNA, the CDR3 is TGTGCCACCGGCCGGTTTACCGGGTCCTACGAGCAGTACTTC.

The genes are TRBV6-5 and TRBJ2-7, with D maybe TRBD2 (5 bases). This CDR3 spans 15 amino acids. Germline CDR1 reads MNHEY; CDR2 reads SVGAGI. Trimming shortened V by 0 bases and J by 4 bases, and 13 bases separated the two germline ends. This CDR3 reads CASSYSWHGGYEQYF. DNA of the CDR3: TGTGCCAGCAGTTACTCCTGGCATGGAGGATACGAGCAGTACTTC.

This rearrangement joins TRBV28 to TRBJ1-1; the match to TRBD1 covers 9 bases. This CDR3 comprises 13 residues. CDR1 and CDR2 (germline): MDHEN, SYDVKM. Losses at the gene ends were 4 bases for V and 6 bases for J; bases not matched to a gene: 3. As DNA, the CDR3 is TGTGCCAGCAGTTGGGACAGGGTTTCTGAAGCTTTCTTT. This encodes CASSWDRVSEAFF.

The CDR3 region is CASSPLAGGPLETQYF. In DNA form, the CDR3 reads TGTGCCAGCAGTCCTCTAGCGGGGGGGCCCCTTGAGACCCAGTACTTC. The chain couples TRBV2 to TRBJ2-5, with 12 bases identical to TRBD2. The CDR3 runs to 16 residues. The V gene end was trimmed by 5 bases and the J gene end by 5 bases; junction bases not matched to a gene: 9. CDR1 is SNHLY and CDR2 is FYNNEI in the germline V gene.

The chain recombines TRBV2 with TRBJ2-7; D ambiguous. V gave up 6 bases and J gave up 3 bases, with 6 bases separating them. The CDR3 has 11 amino acids. The germline CDR1 and CDR2 sequences are SNHLY and FYNNEI. CDR3 amino acids: CASSANYEQYF. CDR3 DNA sequence: TGTGCCAGCAGCGCTAACTACGAGCAGTACTTC.

A few counts support this clone. The rearrangement uses TRBV10-3 and TRBJ1-1; weak D call: TRBD1 (5 bases). The CDR3 is 13 residues long. V lost 10 bases, J lost 1 base, and 13 bases lay in between. CDR1 is ENHRY and CDR2 is SYGVKD in the germline V gene. The CDR3 protein is CATQPTGNTEAFF. Here the CDR3 DNA reads TGTGCCACACAACCCACAGGGAACACTGAAGCTTTCTTT.

The J gene is TRBJ2-3, the V gene TRBV6-5; D is possibly TRBD1 (6 bases). The CDR3 consists of 13 residues. The V gene lost 4 bases and the J gene lost 2 bases, with 7 bases spanning the gap. The germline V gene encodes CDR1 MNHEY and CDR2 SVGAGI. The CDR3 sequence: CASSWGHTDTQYF. CDR3 nucleotides: TGTGCCAGCAGTTGGGGACACACAGATACGCAGTATTTT.

CDR3 residues: CASTLGGQKAFF. The CDR3 nucleotides read TGTGCCAGCACCCTGGGGGGTCAGAAAGCTTTCTTT. The V and J genes are TRBV5-6 and TRBJ1-1; D might be TRBD1 (5 bases). The CDR3 length is 12 residues. Germline V gene data show CDR1 as SGHDT and CDR2 as YYEEEE. The germline V and J ends were trimmed by 6 bases and 9 bases, with 15 bases remaining between them.

A note on this clone: A much larger clone differs by one base, so this may be a read error. The V and J genes are TRBV4-2 and TRBJ1-5; 10 bases map to TRBD1. J lost 0 bases, V lost 0 bases, and 8 bases had no gene match. This CDR3 has 19 amino acids. CDR1 is LGHNA and CDR2 is YNFKEQ in the germline V gene. The CDR3 spells CASSQEEWTGGFSNQPQHF. The CDR3 DNA reads as TGTGCCAGCAGCCAAGAAGAGTGGACAGGGGGGTTTAGCAATCAGCCCCAGCATTTT.

V and J are TRBV9 and TRBJ2-7, with 7 nucleotides matching TRBD1. V shed 2 bases, J shed 0 bases, and the junction held 5 bases outside the gene matches. The CDR3 has 15 amino acids. Germline V gene sequence: CDR1 SGDLS, CDR2 YYNGEE. The CDR3 sequence is CASSVGTASSYEQYF. The DNA of the CDR3 is TGTGCCAGCAGCGTTGGGACAGCGAGCTCCTACGAGCAGTACTTC.